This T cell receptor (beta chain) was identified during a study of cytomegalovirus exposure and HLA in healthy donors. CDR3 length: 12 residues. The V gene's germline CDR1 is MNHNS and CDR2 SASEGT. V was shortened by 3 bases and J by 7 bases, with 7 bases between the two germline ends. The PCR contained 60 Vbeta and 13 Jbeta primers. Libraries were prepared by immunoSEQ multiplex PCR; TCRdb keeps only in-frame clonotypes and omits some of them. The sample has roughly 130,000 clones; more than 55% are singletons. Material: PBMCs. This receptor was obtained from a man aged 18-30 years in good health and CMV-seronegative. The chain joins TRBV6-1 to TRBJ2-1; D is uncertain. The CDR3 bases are TGTGCCAGCAGTGATGTTTTAAATGAGCAGTTCTTC. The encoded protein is CASSDVLNEQFF.